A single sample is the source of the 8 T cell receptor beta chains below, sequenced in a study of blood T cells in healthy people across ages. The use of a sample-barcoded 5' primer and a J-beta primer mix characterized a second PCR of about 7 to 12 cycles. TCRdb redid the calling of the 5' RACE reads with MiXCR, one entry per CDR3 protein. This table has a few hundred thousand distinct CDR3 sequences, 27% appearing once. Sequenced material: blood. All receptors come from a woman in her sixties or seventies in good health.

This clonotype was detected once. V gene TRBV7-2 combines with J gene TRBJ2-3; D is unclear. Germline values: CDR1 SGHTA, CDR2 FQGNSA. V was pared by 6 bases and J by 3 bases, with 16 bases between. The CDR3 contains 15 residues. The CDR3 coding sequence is TGTGCCAGCAGATCCTCTCGGGTGGGAACAGATACGCAGTATTTT. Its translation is CASRSSRVGTDTQYF.

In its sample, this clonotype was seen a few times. DNA for the CDR3: TGTGCCAGCAGCCAATTAGACAGGGCTGGGACTGAAGCTTTCTTT. It encodes CASSQLDRAGTEAFF. The V gene is TRBV3-1, the J gene TRBJ1-1; 7 bases are a match to TRBD1. The CDR3 runs 15 residues. V lost 2 bases, J lost 5 bases, and 8 bases stayed unmatched. The germline gives CDR1 LGHDT, CDR2 YNNKEL (reference sequence).

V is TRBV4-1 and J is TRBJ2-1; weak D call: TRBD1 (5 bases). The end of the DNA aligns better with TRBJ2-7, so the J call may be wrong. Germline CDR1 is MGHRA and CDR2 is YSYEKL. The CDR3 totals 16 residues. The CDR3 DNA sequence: TGCGCCAGCAGCCAAGGAGGAACAGGCCTAACCTACGAGCAGTACTTC. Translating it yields CASSQGGTGLTYEQYF.

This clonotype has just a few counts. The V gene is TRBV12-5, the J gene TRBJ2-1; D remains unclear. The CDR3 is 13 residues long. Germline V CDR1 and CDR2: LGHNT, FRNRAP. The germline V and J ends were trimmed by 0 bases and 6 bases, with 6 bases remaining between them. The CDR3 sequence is CASGLVTSNEQFF. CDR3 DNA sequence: TGTGCTAGTGGTTTGGTAACCAGCAATGAGCAGTTCTTC.

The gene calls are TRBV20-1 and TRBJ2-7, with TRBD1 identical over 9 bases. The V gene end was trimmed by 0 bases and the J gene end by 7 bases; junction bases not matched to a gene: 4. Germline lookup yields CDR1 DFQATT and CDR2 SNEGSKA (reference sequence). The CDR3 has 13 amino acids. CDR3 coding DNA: TGCAGTGCTAGAGAACAGGGGGCGGGAGAGCAGTACTTC. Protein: CSAREQGAGEQYF.

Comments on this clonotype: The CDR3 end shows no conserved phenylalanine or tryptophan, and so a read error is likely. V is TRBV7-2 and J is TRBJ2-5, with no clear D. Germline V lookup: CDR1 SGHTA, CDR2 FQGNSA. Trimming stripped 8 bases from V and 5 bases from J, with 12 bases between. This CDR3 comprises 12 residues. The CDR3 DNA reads TGTGCCAGCGCAATACGGGCGGAGACCCAGTACCTC. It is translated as CASAIRAETQYL.

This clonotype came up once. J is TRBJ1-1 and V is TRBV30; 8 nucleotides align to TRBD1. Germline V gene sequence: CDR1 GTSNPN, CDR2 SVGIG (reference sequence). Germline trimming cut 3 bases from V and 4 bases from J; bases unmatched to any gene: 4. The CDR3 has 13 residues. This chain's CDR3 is CAWRTGVGTEAFF. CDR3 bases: TGTGCCTGGAGGACAGGGGTTGGCACTGAAGCTTTCTTT.

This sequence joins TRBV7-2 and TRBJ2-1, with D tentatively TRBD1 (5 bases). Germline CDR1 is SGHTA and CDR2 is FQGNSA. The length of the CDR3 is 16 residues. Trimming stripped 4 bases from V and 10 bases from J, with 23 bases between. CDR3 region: CASSSVWGGAVREQFF. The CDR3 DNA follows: TGTGCCAGCAGCTCGGTATGGGGCGGCGCGGTTAGGGAGCAGTTCTTC.